This T cell receptor beta chain is drawn from a study of PD-1 blockade in classical Hodgkin lymphoma. Study outcomes and limitations: Only CD4+ TCR diversity, not CD8+, had risen significantly by C4D1. Healthy donors were reported to have higher baseline TCR diversity than newly diagnosed patients. Individuals who commenced nivolumab within less than 1 year of ASCT were excluded. Complete responders started with a diversity level that resembled newly diagnosed patients at baseline.

The germline CDR1 and CDR2 sequences are MNHEY and SVGAGI. The trim removed 4 bases at V and 6 bases at J, leaving 3 bases unmatched. The CDR3 spans 14 residues. Every patient relapsed after autologous stem cell transplantation, and brentuximab vedotin exposure varied. The table came from immunoSEQ multiplex PCR; TCRdb's copy has only in-frame clones and leaves some out. In the table there are 100,000 to 120,000 clones, 89% of which are singletons. A remark on this clone: The antigen is unknown.

The V and J genes are TRBV6-5 and TRBJ1-3, with 10 bases identical to TRBD1. The sample consisted of peripheral blood mononuclear cells (PBMCs), taken before the second cycle of nivolumab. The receptor's source is a human donor with classical Hodgkin lymphoma. The CDR3 reads CASSFGTGVNTIYF. The CDR3 DNA reads TGTGCCAGCAGTTTCGGGACAGGGGTAAACACCATATATTTT.